Listed below are T cell receptor beta chains from one sample, sequenced in a study of T cell repertoires in cytomegalovirus infection. Via MiXCR, TCRdb re-called the reads, giving one row per CDR3 protein. The data show roughly 77,000 distinct CDR3 sequences, with approximately 3.6% seen just once and around a fifth held by the top ten. Sequenced material: PBMCs. The receptors originated from a human donor in good health (CMV status not recorded). Some clones in this sample may be carry-over from other donors' samples. CDR3s include the opening cysteine and the closing phenylalanine or tryptophan. Fields, in order: clone size, V gene, J gene, D gene, CDR3 protein, CDR3 DNA. D genes are given only for firm matches. Only part of the rows carry a size: once, few, many, or a class if the clone is expanded.

abundance: many; v_gene: TRBV12-5; j_gene: TRBJ2-6; d_gene: .; CDR3aa: CASGSSFGRGANVLTF; CDR3nt: TGTGCTAGTGGTTCGTCCTTCGGCCGGGGGGCCAACGTCCTGACTTTC
abundance: many; v_gene: TRBV5-4; j_gene: TRBJ2-3; d_gene: .; CDR3aa: CASSLNFGSRTDTQYF; CDR3nt: TGTGCCAGCAGCCTGAACTTTGGGTCCCGCACAGATACGCAGTATTTT
abundance: many; v_gene: TRBV7-8; j_gene: TRBJ1-5; d_gene: .; CDR3aa: CASSSQAHQPQHF; CDR3nt: TGTGCCAGCAGCTCCCAGGCCCATCAGCCCCAGCATTTT
abundance: .; v_gene: TRBV7-6; j_gene: TRBJ2-5; d_gene: TRBD1; CDR3aa: CASSFGTGEETQYF; CDR3nt: TGTGCCAGCAGTTTCGGGACAGGGGAAGAGACCCAGTACTTC
abundance: many; v_gene: TRBV25-1; j_gene: TRBJ1-1; d_gene: TRBD1; CDR3aa: CASSEVRGGTVF; CDR3nt: TGTGCCAGCAGTGAAGTCCGTGGCGGGACAGTTTTT
abundance: many; v_gene: TRBV7-2; j_gene: TRBJ1-2; d_gene: .; CDR3aa: CASSAGRGYGYTF; CDR3nt: TGTGCCAGCAGCGCTGGACGAGGCTATGGCTACACCTTC
abundance: .; v_gene: TRBV4-3; j_gene: TRBJ2-1; d_gene: .; CDR3aa: CASSQTLFPNEQFF; CDR3nt: TGCGCCAGCAGCCAGACACTTTTTCCCAATGAGCAGTTCTTC
abundance: many; v_gene: TRBV7-2; j_gene: TRBJ1-2; d_gene: TRBD1; CDR3aa: CASSLIGQGLRGYTF; CDR3nt: TGTGCCAGCAGCTTGATCGGACAGGGATTACGTGGCTACACCTTC
abundance: many; v_gene: TRBV7-2; j_gene: TRBJ1-6; d_gene: TRBD1; CDR3aa: CASSETGGVWSPLHF; CDR3nt: TGTGCCAGCAGCGAAACAGGGGGCGTATGGTCACCCCTCCACTTT
abundance: .; v_gene: TRBV7-3; j_gene: TRBJ2-1; d_gene: .; CDR3aa: CASSLTPQMAGRSSYNEQFF; CDR3nt: TGTGCCAGCAGCTTAACCCCCCAAATGGCGGGGCGAAGCTCCTACAATGAGCAGTTCTTC
abundance: many; v_gene: TRBV7-2; j_gene: TRBJ1-1; d_gene: .; CDR3aa: CASSLRGVNTEAFF; CDR3nt: TGTGCCAGCAGCTTACGAGGTGTGAACACTGAAGCTTTCTTT
abundance: many; v_gene: TRBV2; j_gene: TRBJ2-5; d_gene: TRBD1; CDR3aa: CASSETRTGLETQYF; CDR3nt: TGTGCCAGCAGTGAAACAAGGACAGGGCTGGAGACCCAGTACTTC
abundance: many; v_gene: TRBV12-3/TRBV12-4; j_gene: TRBJ2-7; d_gene: .; CDR3aa: CASSGSYEQYF; CDR3nt: TGTGCCAGCTCAGGCTCCTACGAGCAGTACTTC
abundance: few; v_gene: TRBV7-9; j_gene: TRBJ1-1; d_gene: TRBD1; CDR3aa: CASSSTGGKISTEAFF; CDR3nt: TGTGCCAGCAGCTCGACAGGGGGGAAGATATCCACTGAAGCTTTCTTT